Below, one T cell receptor (beta chain) is given with its context. Its antigen is not yet known. No per-base quality is available; no much larger clone lies one base away. Libraries were prepared through the immunoSEQ multiplex PCR assay. DNA from the cultured and isolated CD4+ T cells underwent TCR beta CDR3 sequencing. The original pipeline was this. Non-productive TCR sequences were discarded, and reads were trimmed to the CDR3 region, with only CDR3s of 7 or more amino acids retained. The MANAFEST web app was used to identify antigen-specific clonotypes by comparing expansion in peptide wells with expansion in reference cultures. To be called positive, a clone needed expansion at FDR<0.05 compared with the reference and with all other wells, an odds ratio greater than 5, and a frequency greater than 0.1% in two replicate wells. A clonotype was defined as cross-reactive if the clonotype was significantly expanded both in SARS-CoV-2 spike wells and in at least one common cold coronavirus spike condition. CDR3 similarity was assessed by Levenshtein distance with the stringdist R package, and unrooted trees were built with ape in R 3.6.1. Drawn from immuneACCESS, this table holds only the in-frame rearrangements with V and J called that TCRdb kept. Clones are partly lost; checked studies trace under half to an unresolved V gene and leave the rest unexplained. V and J calls and clone size follow that table, whereas D and trimming were derived from the DNA. This sample is represented by tens of thousands of clones; nearly 75% of them were singletons. The biggest ten clones account for around 40% of the sample.

The data derive from a study of vaccination effects on CD4 cells after COVID-19 (dated by TCRdb to 2021 to 2024). Broadly, across the study: Two doses of either the BNT162b2 or the mRNA-1273 mRNA SARS-CoV-2 vaccine were administered to participants. A total of 10 COVID-19 convalescent patients and a few SARS-CoV-2-naive healthy vaccine recipients were included in the full study. The study compared SARS-CoV-2 spike-specific CD4+ TCR repertoires before and after mRNA vaccination in COVID-19 convalescent patients and infection-naive vaccine recipients. Pre-vaccine samples were drawn from a couple of convalescent patients 16 days and one week before the first dose, at 142 and 148 days after COVID-19 diagnosis. Cultures from other donors in the study were sequenced using the Oncomine TCR Beta short-read assay on an Illumina iSeq 100. Results the study describes overall, beyond this receptor: Clones induced by infection and clones induced by vaccination both contracted markedly at late timepoints after vaccination, which fits with T cell responses waning over time. The study was limited by a small number of convalescent patients and lacked early post-infection timepoints. In convalescent patients, the post-vaccine spike-reactive repertoire was composed mainly of new vaccine-induced clones that were largely distinct from infection-induced clones.

CDR1 GTSNPN and CDR2 SVGIG are derived from the germline V gene (reference sequence). Its CDR3 holds 14 amino acids, cysteine through phenylalanine. CDR3 DNA is the only sequence kept; it has 42 bases, read in frame from the first base. V loses 0 bases at its end and J loses 3 bases; junction bases beyond the gene matches: 2. In the ViraFEST assay, PBMC were stimulated with viral peptide pools, and antigen-specific CD4+ T cell clonotypes were then identified by expansion using TCR sequencing. After more than 9 days of culture, CD4+ T cells were isolated with the EasySep CD4+ T cell isolation kit. PCR-confirmed SARS-CoV-2 infection had occurred in convalescent patients between March and December 2020, before the Alpha, Beta and Delta variants emerged in the United States. Each well held roughly 2 million PBMC cultured in IMDM containing 5% human AB serum, around 9.3 IU/ml IL-2 and gentamicin, along with about 10 ug/ml peptides. On days 3 and 7, half of the culture medium was replaced with fresh IL-2-containing medium. Unless otherwise noted, each peptide stimulation condition was cultured in triplicate wells. Using Ficoll-Paque Plus gradient centrifugation, PBMC were separated from whole blood and then either used fresh or cryopreserved at -140C. Genomic DNA was extracted from cultured CD4+ T cells with the QIAamp micro DNA kit.

The rearranged segments are TRBV30 and TRBJ2-7, with 10 bases aligning to TRBD1. The sequenced sample was CD4+ T cells from PBMCs cultured with a peptide pool, obtained before COVID-19 vaccination. This TCR came from a human donor who had a prior SARS-CoV-2 infection. The nucleotides read TGTGCCTGGAGTGTGGGGGACAGGGGCTACGAGCAGTACTTC. It translates to CAWSVGDRGYEQYF.